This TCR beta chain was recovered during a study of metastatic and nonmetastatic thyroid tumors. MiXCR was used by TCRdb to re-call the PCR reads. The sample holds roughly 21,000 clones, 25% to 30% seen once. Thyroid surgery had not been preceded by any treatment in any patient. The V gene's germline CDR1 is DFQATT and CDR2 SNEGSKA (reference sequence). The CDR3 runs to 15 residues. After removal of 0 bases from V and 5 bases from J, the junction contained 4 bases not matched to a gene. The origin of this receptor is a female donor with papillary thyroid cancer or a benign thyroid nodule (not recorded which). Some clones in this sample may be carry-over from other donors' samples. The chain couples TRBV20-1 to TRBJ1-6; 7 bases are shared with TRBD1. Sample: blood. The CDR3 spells CSARETGLDNSPLHF. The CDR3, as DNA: TGCAGTGCTAGAGAGACAGGGCTAGATAATTCACCCCTCCACTTT.